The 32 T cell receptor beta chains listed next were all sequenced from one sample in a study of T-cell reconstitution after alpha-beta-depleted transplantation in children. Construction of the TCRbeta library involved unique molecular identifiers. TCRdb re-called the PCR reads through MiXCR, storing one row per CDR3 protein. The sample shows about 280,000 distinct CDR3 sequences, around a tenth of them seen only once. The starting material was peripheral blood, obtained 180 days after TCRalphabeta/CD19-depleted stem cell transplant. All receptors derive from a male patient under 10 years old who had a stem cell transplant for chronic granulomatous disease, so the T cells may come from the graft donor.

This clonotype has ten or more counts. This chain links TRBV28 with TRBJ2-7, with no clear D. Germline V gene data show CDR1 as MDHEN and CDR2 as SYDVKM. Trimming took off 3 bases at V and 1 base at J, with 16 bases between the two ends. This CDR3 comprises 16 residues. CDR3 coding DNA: TGTGCCAGCAGTTTCCCCCTATGGGATAGGTCCTACGAGCAGTACTTC. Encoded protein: CASSFPLWDRSYEQYF.

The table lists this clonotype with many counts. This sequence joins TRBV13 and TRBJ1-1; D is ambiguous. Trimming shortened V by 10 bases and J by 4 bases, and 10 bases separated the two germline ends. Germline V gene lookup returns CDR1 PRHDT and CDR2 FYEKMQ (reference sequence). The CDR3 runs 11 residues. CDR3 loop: CATHGGTEAFF. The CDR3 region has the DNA TGTGCCACTCACGGCGGCACTGAAGCTTTCTTT.

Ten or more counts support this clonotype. The CDR3 DNA reads as TGTGCCAGCAGCTTTCACCCCAAAGGCTCCTACAATGAGCAGTTCTTC. Its translation: CASSFHPKGSYNEQFF. This rearrangement joins TRBV7-6 to TRBJ2-1; D gene ambiguous. The CDR3 contains 16 residues. In germline, CDR1 is SGHVS, CDR2 FNYEAQ. Trimming pared 3 bases from V and 0 bases from J, leaving 12 bases between.

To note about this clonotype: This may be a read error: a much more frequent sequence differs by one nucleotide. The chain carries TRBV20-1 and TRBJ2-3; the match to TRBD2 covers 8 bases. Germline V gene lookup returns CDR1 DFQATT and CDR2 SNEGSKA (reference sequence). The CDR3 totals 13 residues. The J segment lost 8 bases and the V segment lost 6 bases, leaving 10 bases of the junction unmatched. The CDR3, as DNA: TGCAGTGCGACTAGCGAGGGCGCGGTTACGCAGTATTTT. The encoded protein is CSATSEGAVTQYF.

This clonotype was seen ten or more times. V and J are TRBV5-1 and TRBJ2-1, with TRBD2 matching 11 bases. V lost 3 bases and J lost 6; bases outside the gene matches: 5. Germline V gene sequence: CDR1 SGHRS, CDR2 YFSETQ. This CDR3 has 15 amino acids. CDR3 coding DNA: TGCGCCAGCAGCTCCGGACTAGCGGGTTCCAATGAGCAGTTCTTC. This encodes CASSSGLAGSNEQFF.

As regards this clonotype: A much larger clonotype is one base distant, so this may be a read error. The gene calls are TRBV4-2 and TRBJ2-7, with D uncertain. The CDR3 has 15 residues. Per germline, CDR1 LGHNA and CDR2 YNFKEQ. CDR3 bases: TGTGCCAGCAGCCAAGATCTGGCAGCCCTCTACAAGCAGTACTTC. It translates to CASSQDLAALYKQYF.

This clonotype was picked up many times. The CDR3 DNA sequence: TGCGCCAGCAGCCCTGAGGGGAGGGCAATTGAGCAGTTCTTC. Translated: CASSPEGRAIEQFF. The J gene is TRBJ2-1, the V gene TRBV5-1, with 7 bases aligning to TRBD2. With V trimmed by 4 bases and J by 9 bases, 10 bases remained unmatched. Germline V lookup: CDR1 SGHRS, CDR2 YFSETQ. There are 14 residues in the CDR3.

The CDR3 loop reads CASNVEVENEQFF. CDR3 in DNA: TGTGCCAGCAACGTCGAAGTGGAAAATGAGCAGTTCTTC. The J gene is TRBJ2-1, the V gene TRBV9; unclear D gene. The CDR3 consists of 13 residues. Trimming removed 6 bases from V and 7 bases from J, with 14 bases in between. The germline gives CDR1 SGDLS, CDR2 YYNGEE.

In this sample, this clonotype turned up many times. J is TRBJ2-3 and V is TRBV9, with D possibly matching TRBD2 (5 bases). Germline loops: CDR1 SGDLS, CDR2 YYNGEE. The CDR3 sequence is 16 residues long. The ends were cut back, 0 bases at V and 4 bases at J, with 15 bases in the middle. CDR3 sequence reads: CASSVASERWADTQYF. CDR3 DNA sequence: TGTGCCAGCAGCGTAGCTTCAGAGCGGTGGGCAGATACGCAGTATTTT. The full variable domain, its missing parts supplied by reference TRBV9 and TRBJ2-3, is DSGVTQTPKHLITATGQRVTLRCSPRSGDLSVYWYQQSLDQGLQFLIQYYNGEERAKGNILERFSAQQFPDLHSELNLSSLELGDSALYFCASSVASERWADTQYFGPGTRLTVL.

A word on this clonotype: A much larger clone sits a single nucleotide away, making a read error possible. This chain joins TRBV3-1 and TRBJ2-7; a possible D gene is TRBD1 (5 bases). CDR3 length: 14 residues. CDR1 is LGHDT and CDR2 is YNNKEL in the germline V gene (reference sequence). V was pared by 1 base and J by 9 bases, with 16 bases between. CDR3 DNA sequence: TGTGCCAGCAGCCAAGGCGGCAGGGCCTTCGGGCAGTACTTC. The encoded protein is CASSQGGRAFGQYF.

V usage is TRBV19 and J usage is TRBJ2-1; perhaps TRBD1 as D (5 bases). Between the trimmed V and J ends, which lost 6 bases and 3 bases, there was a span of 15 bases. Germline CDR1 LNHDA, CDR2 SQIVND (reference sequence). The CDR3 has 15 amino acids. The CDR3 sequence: CASSQAGKRYNEQFF. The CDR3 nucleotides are TGTGCCAGTAGCCAAGCAGGGAAGCGCTACAATGAGCAGTTCTTC.

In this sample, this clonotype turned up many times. The CDR3 loop is CASSWGGGRAVVNEQFF. For the CDR3, the DNA is TGTGCCAGCAGTTGGGGAGGCGGGAGGGCTGTAGTCAATGAGCAGTTCTTC. The rearrangement links TRBV28 to TRBJ2-1, with 9 nucleotides matching TRBD2. The trim removed 4 bases at V and 6 bases at J, leaving 13 bases unmatched. The CDR3 is 17 residues long. CDR1 and CDR2 (germline): MDHEN, SYDVKM.

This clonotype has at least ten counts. CDR3 sequence: CSARDYDSARGYTF. The CDR3 DNA reads as TGCAGTGCTAGGGACTACGACAGCGCCCGCGGCTACACCTTC. The chain has TRBV20-1 and TRBJ1-2; TRBD1 might be the D (5 bases). V shed 3 bases and J shed 8 bases, with 19 bases lying between them. The V gene's germline CDR1 is DFQATT and CDR2 SNEGSKA (reference sequence). The CDR3 is 14 amino acids.

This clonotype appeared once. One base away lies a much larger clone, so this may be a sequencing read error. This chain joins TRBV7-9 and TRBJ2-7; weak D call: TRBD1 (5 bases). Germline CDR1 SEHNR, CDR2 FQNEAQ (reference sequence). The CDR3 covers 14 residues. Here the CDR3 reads CATSFLGPTYEQYF. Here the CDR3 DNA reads TGTGCCACCAGCTTTTTGGGGCCCACCTACGAGCAGTACTTC. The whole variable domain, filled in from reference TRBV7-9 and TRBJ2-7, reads DTGVSQNPRHKITKRGQNVTFRCDPISEHNRLYWYRQTLGQGPEFLTYFQNEAQLEKSRLLSDRFSAERPKGSFSTLEIQRTEQGDSAMYLCATSFLGPTYEQYFGPGTRLTVT.

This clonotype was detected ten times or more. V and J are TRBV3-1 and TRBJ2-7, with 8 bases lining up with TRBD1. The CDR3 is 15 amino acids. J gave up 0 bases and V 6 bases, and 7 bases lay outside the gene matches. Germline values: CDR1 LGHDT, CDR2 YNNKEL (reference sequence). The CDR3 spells CASRLDRGSSYEQYF. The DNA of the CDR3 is TGTGCCAGCAGACTCGACAGGGGTAGCTCCTACGAGCAGTACTTC.

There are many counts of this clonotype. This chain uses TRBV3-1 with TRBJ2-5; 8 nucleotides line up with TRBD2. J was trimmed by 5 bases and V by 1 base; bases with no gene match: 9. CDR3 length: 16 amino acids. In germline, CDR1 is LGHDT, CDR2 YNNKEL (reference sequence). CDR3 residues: CASSQGSGRAGETQYF. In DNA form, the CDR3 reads TGTGCCAGCAGCCAAGGGTCCGGGAGGGCGGGTGAGACCCAGTACTTC.

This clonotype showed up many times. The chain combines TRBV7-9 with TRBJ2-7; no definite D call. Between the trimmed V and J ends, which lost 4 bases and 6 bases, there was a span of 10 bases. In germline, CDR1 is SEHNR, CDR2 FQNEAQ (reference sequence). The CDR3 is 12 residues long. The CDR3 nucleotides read TGTGCCAGCAGCTCTTACCCGGCCGAGCAGTACTTC. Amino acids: CASSSYPAEQYF. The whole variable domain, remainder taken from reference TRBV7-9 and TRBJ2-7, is DTGVSQNPRHKITKRGQNVTFRCDPISEHNRLYWYRQTLGQGPEFLTYFQNEAQLEKSRLLSDRFSAERPKGSFSTLEIQRTEQGDSAMYLCASSSYPAEQYFGPGTRLTVT.

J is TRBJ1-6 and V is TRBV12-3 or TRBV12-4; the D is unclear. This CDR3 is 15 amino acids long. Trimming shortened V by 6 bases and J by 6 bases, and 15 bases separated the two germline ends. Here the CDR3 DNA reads TGTGCCAGCAGCCAGGACGGACCTCTTAATTCACCCCTCCACTTT. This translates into CASSQDGPLNSPLHF.

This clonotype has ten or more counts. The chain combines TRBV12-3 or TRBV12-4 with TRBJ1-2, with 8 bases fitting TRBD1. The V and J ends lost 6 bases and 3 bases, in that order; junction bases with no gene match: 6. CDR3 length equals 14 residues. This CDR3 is CASRPGGTYYGYTF. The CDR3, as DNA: TGTGCCAGCAGGCCAGGGGGCACGTACTATGGCTACACCTTC.

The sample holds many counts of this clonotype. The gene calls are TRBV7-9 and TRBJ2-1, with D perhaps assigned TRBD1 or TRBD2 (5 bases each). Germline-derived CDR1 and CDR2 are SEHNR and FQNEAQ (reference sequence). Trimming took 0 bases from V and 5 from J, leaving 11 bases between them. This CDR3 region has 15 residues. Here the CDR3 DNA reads TGTGCCAGCAGCTTAGCGACGGGACGGGACAATGAGCAGTTCTTC. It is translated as CASSLATGRDNEQFF.

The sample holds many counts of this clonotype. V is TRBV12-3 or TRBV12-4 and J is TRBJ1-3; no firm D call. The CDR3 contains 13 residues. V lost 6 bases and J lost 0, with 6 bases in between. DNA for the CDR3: TGTGCCAGCAGACGGGACTCTGGAAACACCATATATTTT. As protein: CASRRDSGNTIYF.

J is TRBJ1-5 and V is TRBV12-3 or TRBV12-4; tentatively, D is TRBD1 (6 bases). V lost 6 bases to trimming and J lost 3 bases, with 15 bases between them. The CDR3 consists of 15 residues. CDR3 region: CASRIETGPNQPQHF. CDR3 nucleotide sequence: TGTGCCAGCAGAATAGAAACAGGGCCCAATCAGCCCCAGCATTTT.

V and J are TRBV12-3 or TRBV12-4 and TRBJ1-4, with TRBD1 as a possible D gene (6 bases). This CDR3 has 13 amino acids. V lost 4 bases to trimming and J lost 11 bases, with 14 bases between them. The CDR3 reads CASSYPGEEKLFF. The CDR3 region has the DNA TGTGCCAGCAGTTATCCAGGGGAGGAGAAACTGTTTTTT.

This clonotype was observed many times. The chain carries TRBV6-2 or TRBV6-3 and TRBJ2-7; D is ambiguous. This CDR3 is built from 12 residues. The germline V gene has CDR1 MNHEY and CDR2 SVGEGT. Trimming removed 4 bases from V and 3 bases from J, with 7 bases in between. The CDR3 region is CASSWDGYEQYF. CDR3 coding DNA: TGTGCCAGCAGTTGGGATGGCTACGAGCAGTACTTC.

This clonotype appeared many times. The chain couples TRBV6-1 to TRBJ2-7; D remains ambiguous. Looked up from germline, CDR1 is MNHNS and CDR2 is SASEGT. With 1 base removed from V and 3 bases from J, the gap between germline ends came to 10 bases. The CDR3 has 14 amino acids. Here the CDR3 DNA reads TGTGCCAGCAGTGAAGGCGTTGATGGCTACGAGCAGTACTTC. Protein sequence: CASSEGVDGYEQYF.

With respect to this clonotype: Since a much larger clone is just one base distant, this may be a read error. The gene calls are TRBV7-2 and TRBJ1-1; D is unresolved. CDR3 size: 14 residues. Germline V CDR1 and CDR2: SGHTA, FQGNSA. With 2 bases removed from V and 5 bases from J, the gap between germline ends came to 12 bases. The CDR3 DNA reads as TGTGCCAGCAGCTTACCCCACTCCCCAACTGAAGCTTTCTTT. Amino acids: CASSLPHSPTEAFF.

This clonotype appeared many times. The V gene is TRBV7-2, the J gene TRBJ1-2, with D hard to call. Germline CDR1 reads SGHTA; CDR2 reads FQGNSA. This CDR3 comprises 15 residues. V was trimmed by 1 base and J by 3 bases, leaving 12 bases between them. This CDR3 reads CASSLEVGIDYGYTF. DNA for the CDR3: TGTGCCAGCAGCTTAGAGGTGGGGATAGACTATGGCTACACCTTC.

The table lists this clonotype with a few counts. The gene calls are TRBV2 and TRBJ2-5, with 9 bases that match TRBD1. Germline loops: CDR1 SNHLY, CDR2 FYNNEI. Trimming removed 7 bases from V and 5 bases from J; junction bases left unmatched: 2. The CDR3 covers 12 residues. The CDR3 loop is CASIDRGETQYF. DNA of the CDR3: TGTGCCAGCATTGACAGGGGGGAGACCCAGTACTTC. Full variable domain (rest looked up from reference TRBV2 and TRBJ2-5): EPEVTQTPSHQVTQMGQEVILRCVPISNHLYFYWYRQILGQKVEFLVSFYNNEISEKSEIFDDQFSVERPDGSNFTLKIRSTKLEDSAMYFCASIDRGETQYFGPGTRLLVL.

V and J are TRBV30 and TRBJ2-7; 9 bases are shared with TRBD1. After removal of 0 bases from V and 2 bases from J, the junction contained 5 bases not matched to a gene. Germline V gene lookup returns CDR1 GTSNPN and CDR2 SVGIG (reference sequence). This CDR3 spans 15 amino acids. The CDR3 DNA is TGTGCCTGGAGTGTTTGGAGACAGGGGGCCTACGAGCAGTACTTC. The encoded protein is CAWSVWRQGAYEQYF.

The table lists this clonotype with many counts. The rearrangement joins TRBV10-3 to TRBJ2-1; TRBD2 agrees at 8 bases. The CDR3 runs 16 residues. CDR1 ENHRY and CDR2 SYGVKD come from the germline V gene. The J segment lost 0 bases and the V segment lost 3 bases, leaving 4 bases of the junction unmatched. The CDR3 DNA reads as TGTGCCATCAGTGACAGCGGGAGACCCTCCTACAATGAGCAGTTCTTC. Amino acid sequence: CAISDSGRPSYNEQFF.

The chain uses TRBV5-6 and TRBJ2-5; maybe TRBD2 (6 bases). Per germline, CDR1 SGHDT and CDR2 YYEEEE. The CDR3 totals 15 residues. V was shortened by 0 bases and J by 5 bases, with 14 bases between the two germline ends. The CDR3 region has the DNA TGTGCCAGCAGCTTGGATCCGGGAGAGGGTGAGACCCAGTACTTC. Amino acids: CASSLDPGEGETQYF.

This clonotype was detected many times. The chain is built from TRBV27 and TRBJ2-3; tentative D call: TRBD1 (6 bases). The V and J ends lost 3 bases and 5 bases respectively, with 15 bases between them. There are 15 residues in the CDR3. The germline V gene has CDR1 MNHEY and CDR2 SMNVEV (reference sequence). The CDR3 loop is CASSFGGRGIDTQYF. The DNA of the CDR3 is TGTGCCAGCAGTTTTGGGGGCCGGGGAATAGATACGCAGTATTTT.